The clone carrying this T cell receptor (beta chain) was seen many times. This entry comes from a study of shared clonotypes between healthy human individuals. The CDR3 consists of 15 residues. V shed 1 base and J shed 0 bases, with 9 bases lying between them. CDR1 MGHRA and CDR2 YSYEKL come from the germline V gene. TCRdb keeps only in-frame clones here, not all; method: immunoSEQ multiplex PCR. This sample has some 680,000 clones; roughly 73% occur once, and the top ten carry about 1.8%. Sequences were obtained from memory CD4+ T cells sorted from blood. Subset described: CD45RA-negative fraction. The receptor was isolated from a woman in her twenties or thirties in good health. The genes are TRBV4-1 and TRBJ2-5; unclear D gene. CDR3 residues: CASSQAARYQETQYF. CDR3 coding DNA: TGCGCCAGCAGCCAAGCAGCTCGATACCAAGAGACCCAGTACTTC.